This T cell receptor (beta chain) was identified during a study of blood T cell repertoires in COVID-19. Germline V gene sequence: CDR1 GTSNPN, CDR2 SVGIG (reference sequence). V lost 4 bases and J lost 9, with 28 bases in between. This CDR3 has 17 residues. This clone has just a few counts. Assay used: immunoSEQ multiplex PCR; TCRdb lists only in-frame clones, some missing. The sample contains some 260,000 clones, approximately 90% of which appear only once. The chain carries TRBV30 and TRBJ2-1, with D tentatively TRBD2 (6 bases). The receptor was isolated from a woman between 40 and 55 years old who had recovered from COVID-19. The sequenced sample was peripheral blood. For the CDR3, the DNA is TGTGCCTGGAAAGTCGGGGGACTTCGCCCCCGAGTGGGTGAGCAGTTCTTC. Protein product: CAWKVGGLRPRVGEQFF. Together with reference TRBV30 and TRBJ2-1, the CDR3 gives the full variable domain: SQTIHQWPATLVQPVGSPLSLECTVEGTSNPNLYWYRQAAGRGLQLLFYSVGIGQISSEVPQNLSASRPQDRQFILSSKKLLLSDSGFYLCAWKVGGLRPRVGEQFFGPGTRLTVL.